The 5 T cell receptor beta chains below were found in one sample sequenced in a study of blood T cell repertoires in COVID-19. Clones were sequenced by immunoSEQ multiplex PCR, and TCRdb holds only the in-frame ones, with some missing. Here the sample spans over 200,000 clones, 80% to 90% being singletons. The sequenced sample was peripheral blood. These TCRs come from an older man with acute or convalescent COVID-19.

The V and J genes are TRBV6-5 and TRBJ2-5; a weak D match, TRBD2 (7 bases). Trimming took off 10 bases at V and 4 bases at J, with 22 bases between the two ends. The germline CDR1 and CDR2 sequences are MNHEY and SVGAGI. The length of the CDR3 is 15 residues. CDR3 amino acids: CATDKGGIGGETQYF. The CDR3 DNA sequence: TGTGCCACCGATAAGGGGGGGATCGGGGGAGAGACCCAGTACTTC.

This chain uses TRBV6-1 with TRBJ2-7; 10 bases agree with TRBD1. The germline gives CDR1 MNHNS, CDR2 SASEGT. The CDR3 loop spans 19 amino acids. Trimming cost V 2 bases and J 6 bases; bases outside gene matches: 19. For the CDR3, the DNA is TGTGCCAGCAGTGAAATAGTGTCGATTTGGACAGGGGGGTCGGGCGAGCAGTACTTC. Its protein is CASSEIVSIWTGGSGEQYF.

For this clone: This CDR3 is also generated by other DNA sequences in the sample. The CDR3 DNA is TGTGCCAGCTCACCAGGACTAGCGGGCTACAATGAGCAGTTCTTC. It translates to CASSPGLAGYNEQFF. This chain connects TRBV18 to TRBJ2-1, with TRBD2 matching over 11 bases. The germline CDR1 and CDR2 sequences are KGHSH and LQKENI. The CDR3 totals 15 residues. V gave up 2 bases and J gave up 3 bases; unmatched junction bases: 0. Full variable domain (rest looked up from reference TRBV18 and TRBJ2-1): NAGVMQNPRHLVRRRGQEARLRCSPMKGHSHVYWYRQLPEEGLKFMVYLQKENIIDESGMPKERFSAEFPKEGPSILRIQQVVRGDSAAYFCASSPGLAGYNEQFFGPGTRLTVL.

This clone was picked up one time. CDR3 DNA: TGTGCCACCAGAGCGACTAGCGGGGGCACAGATACGCAGTATTTT. This translates into CATRATSGGTDTQYF. J is TRBJ2-3 and V is TRBV24-1; 11 bases match TRBD2. V gave up 7 bases and J gave up 1 base; unmatched junction bases: 3. Germline CDR1 is KGHDR and CDR2 is SFDVKD. This CDR3 has 15 residues.

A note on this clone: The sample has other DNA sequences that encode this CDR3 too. CDR3 region: CASSQSRNQPQHF. CDR3 nucleotides: TGTGCCAGCAGCCAAAGCAGGAATCAGCCCCAGCATTTT. The chain carries TRBV14 and TRBJ1-5; D is undetermined. Trimming left V 2 bases short and J 4 bases short, with 6 bases between. Germline-derived CDR1 and CDR2 are SGHDN and FVKESK. This CDR3 has 13 amino acids.